This TCR beta chain was recorded in a study of molecular identifiers for immune sequencing clone quantification. Methods described previously, with TCR primers listed, were used for bulk TCR libraries. Using its own MiXCR run on the PCR reads, TCRdb lists one record per CDR3 protein. The table lists 88,000 or so distinct CDR3 sequences, 20% to 25% of them singletons, with more than 0.85% in the top ten. With RNA at 10%, 30% or 50%, naive CD8 libraries came from around 20,000 to 990,000 sorted cells. Germline CDR1 reads SEHNR; CDR2 reads FQNEAQ (reference sequence). The ends lost 2 bases at V and 2 bases at J; junction bases unmatched: 12. There are 17 residues in the CDR3. Study observations and caveats: Clones with over 20 RNA copies captured over 98% of effector molecules but under 1% of naive ones. Spiked TCR RNA from one Jurkat cell reportedly showed up when mixed among some 1 million naive cells.

Comments on this clonotype: What it binds is not known. The CDR3 does not close with the conserved phenylalanine or tryptophan, likely indicating a read error.

Sequencing used naive CD8+ T cells from blood, with Jurkat cell RNA spiked in. This sample's subset: FACS-sorted CD8+CD4-CCR7+CD45RA+ naive T cells. This TCR was sampled from a human donor in good health. Some libraries in this study had Jurkat cell RNA spiked in. The chain uses TRBV7-9 and TRBJ2-7; 7 positions agree with TRBD2. CDR3 in DNA: TGTGCCAGCAGCTTATCCCGGGGAGGGCCTTCGGCCTACGAGCAGTACCTC. It translates to CASSLSRGGPSAYEQYL.